This TCR beta chain was documented in a study of beta chain features in type 1 diabetes. Whole-study findings and limits: Lower insertion and higher deletion counts appeared at VDJ junctions in type 1 diabetes patients. The naive, central memory and Treg TCRB repertoires looked more alike in patients than they did in healthy donors.

CDR3 size: 14 residues. With 1 base clipped from V and 6 bases from J, the junction kept 7 bases outside the gene matches. Germline V gives CDR1 SGHRS, CDR2 YFSETQ. Sequenced material consisted of expressed TCRB transcripts (all of the isolated RNA was reverse transcribed). Produced via immunoSEQ multiplex PCR; TCRdb's table is partial and in-frame only. The sample has 680,000 or so clones; about 14% are singletons. Notes on this clone: No antigen is known for it.

The TCR sequence derives from a man younger than 35 in good health. The sample comprised naive CD4+ T cells from blood. V gene TRBV5-1 combines with J gene TRBJ2-7; TRBD2 matches 7 bases. The CDR3 bases are TGCGCCAGCAGCTTGAGCCGACTAGCCGTCGAGCAGTACTTC. This translates into CASSLSRLAVEQYF. The full variable domain, completed using reference TRBV5-1 and TRBJ2-7, is KAGVTQTPRYLIKTRGQQVTLSCSPISGHRSVSWYQQTPGQGLQFLFEYFSETQRNKGNFPGRFSGRQFSNSRSEMNVSTLELGDSALYLCASSLSRLAVEQYFGPGTRLTVT.